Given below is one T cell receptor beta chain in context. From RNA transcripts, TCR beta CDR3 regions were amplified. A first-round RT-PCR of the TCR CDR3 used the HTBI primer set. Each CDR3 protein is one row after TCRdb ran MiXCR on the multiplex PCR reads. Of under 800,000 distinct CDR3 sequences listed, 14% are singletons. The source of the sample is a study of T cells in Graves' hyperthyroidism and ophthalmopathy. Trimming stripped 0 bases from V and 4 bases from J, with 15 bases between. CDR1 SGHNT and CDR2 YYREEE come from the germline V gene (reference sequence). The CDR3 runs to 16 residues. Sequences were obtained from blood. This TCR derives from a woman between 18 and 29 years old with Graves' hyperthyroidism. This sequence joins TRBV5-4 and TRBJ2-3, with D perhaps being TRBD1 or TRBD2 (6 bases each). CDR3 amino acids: CASSLEGGPGADTQYF. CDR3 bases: TGTGCCAGCAGCTTGGAGGGGGGCCCGGGTGCAGATACGCAGTATTTT.